The T cell receptor beta chain under discussion was sequenced for a study of blood T cell repertoires in COVID-19. Study context: Donors in the United States, Italy and Spain gave samples during acute or convalescent COVID-19.

Cohorts were assigned according to the clinical history that participants reported. Germline V gene sequence: CDR1 SNHLY, CDR2 FYNNEI. Between the trimmed V and J ends, which lost 4 bases and 4 bases, there was a span of 14 bases. The CDR3 covers 14 residues. The assay was immunoSEQ multiplex PCR, and TCRdb's table has in-frame clones only and misses some. This repertoire shows approximately 240,000 clones, about 90% found once; its top ten account for about 6%. Sample: PBMCs or T cells enriched from blood (not recorded which). This chain links TRBV2 with TRBJ2-7; perhaps TRBD2 as D (5 bases). The TCR sequence derives from a woman aged 30 to 39 with acute COVID-19. The CDR3 DNA reads as TGTGCCAGCAGTGGAGAACTAGTTAAGTACGAGCAGTACTTC. Its translation is CASSGELVKYEQYF.